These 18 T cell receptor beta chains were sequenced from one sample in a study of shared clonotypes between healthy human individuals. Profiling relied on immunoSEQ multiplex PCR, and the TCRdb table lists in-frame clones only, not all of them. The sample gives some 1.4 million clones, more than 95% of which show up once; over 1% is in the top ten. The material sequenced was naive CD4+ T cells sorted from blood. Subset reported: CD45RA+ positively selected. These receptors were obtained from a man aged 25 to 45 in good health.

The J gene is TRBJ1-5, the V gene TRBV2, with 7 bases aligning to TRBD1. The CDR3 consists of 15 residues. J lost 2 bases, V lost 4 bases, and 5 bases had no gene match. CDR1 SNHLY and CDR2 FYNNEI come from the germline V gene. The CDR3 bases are TGTGCCAGCAGTGGTTGGGGACAGCGCAATCAGCCCCAGCATTTT. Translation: CASSGWGQRNQPQHF.

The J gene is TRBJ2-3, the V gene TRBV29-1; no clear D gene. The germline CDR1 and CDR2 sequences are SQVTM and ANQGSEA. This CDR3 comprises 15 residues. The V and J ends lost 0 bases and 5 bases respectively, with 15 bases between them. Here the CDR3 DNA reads TGCAGCGTTGAAGATCCCGGTTCGGTGAAAGATACGCAGTATTTT. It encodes CSVEDPGSVKDTQYF.

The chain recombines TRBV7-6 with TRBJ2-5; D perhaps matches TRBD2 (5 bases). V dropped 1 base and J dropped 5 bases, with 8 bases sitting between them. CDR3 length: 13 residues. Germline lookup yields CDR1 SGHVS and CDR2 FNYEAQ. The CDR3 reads CASSLDRGETQYF. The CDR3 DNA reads TGTGCCAGCAGCTTAGACAGAGGGGAGACCCAGTACTTC. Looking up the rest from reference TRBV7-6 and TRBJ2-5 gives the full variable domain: GAGVSQSPRYKVTKRGQDVALRCDPISGHVSLYWYRQALGQGPEFLTYFNYEAQQDKSGLPNDRFSAERPEGSISTLTIQRTEQRDSAMYRCASSLDRGETQYFGPGTRLLVL.

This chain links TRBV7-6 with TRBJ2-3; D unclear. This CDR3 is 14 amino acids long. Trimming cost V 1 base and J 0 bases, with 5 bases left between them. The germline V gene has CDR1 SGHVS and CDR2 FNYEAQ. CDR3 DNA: TGTGCCAGCAGCTTAGAGCAAAGCACAGATACGCAGTATTTT. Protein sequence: CASSLEQSTDTQYF.

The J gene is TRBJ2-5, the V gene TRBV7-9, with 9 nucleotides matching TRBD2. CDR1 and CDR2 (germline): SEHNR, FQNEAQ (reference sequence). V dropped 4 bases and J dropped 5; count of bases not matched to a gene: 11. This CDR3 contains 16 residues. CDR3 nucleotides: TGTGCCAGCAGCTCCGGTAGCGGGAGCAGGTATGAGACCCAGTACTTC. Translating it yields CASSSGSGSRYETQYF.

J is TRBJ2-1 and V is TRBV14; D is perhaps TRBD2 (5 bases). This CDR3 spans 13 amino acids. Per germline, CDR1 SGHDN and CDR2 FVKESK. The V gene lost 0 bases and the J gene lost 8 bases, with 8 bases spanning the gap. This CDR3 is CASSQDREDEQFF. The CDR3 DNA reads TGTGCCAGCAGCCAAGATCGGGAAGATGAGCAGTTCTTC.

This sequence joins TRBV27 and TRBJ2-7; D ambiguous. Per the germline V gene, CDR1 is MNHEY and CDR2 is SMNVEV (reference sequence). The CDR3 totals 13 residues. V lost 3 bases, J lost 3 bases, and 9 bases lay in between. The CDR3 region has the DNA TGTGCCAGCAGTTTCGATGCAGACTACGAGCAGTACTTC. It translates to CASSFDADYEQYF.

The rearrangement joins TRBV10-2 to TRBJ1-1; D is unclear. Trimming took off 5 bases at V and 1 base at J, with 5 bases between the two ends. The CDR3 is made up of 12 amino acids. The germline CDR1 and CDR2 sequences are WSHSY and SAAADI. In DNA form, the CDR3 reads TGCGCCAGCAGTCATAGGAACACTGAAGCTTTCTTT. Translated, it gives CASSHRNTEAFF.

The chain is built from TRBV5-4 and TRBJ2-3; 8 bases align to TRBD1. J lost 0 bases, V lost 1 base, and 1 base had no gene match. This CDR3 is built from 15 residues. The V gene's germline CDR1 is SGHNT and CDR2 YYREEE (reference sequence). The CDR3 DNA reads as TGTGCCAGCAGCTTGCAGGGGGCTAGCACAGATACGCAGTATTTT. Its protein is CASSLQGASTDTQYF.

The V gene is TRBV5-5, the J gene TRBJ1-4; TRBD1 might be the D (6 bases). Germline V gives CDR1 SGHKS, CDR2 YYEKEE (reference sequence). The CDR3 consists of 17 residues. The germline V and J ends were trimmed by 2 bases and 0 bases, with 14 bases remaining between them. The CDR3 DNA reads TGTGCCAGCAGCTTACAGGGCAATTCCGCAACTAATGAAAAACTGTTTTTT. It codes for CASSLQGNSATNEKLFF.

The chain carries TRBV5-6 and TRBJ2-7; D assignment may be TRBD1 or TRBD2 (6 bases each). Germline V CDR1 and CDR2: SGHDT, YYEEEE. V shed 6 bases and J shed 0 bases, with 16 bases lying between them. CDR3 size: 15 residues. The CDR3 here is CASTETRGPSYEQYF. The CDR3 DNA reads TGTGCCAGCACCGAAACTCGGGGGCCCTCCTACGAGCAGTACTTC.

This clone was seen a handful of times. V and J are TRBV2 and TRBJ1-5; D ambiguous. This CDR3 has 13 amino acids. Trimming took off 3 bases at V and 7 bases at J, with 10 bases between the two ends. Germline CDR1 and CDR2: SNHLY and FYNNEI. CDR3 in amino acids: CASSDKGKQPQHF. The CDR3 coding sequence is TGTGCCAGCAGTGATAAGGGTAAGCAGCCCCAGCATTTT.

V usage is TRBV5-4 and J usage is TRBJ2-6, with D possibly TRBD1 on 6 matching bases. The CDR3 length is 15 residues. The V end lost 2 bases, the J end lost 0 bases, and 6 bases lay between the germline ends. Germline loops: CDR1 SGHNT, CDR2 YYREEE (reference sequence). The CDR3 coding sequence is TGTGCCAGCAGCTTACAGGGCTCTGGGGCCAACGTCCTGACTTTC. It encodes CASSLQGSGANVLTF.

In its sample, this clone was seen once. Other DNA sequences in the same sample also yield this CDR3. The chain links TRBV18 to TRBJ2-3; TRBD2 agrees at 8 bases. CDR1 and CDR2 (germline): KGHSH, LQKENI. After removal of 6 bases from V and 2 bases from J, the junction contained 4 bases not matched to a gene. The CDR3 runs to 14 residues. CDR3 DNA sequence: TGTGCCAGCTCTGTACTAGCGGTCACAGATACGCAGTATTTT. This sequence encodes CASSVLAVTDTQYF.

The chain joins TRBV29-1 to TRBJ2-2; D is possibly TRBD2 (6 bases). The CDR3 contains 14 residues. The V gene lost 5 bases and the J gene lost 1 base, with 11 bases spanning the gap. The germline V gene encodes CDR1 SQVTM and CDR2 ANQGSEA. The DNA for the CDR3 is TGCAGCGTTAAGGGACTTAAGAACACCGGGGAGCTGTTTTTT. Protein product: CSVKGLKNTGELFF.

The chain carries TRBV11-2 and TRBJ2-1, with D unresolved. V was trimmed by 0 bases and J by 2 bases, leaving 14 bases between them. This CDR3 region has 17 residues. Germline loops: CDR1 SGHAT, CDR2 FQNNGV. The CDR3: CASSLDPWMTPYNEQFF. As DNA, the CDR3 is TGTGCCAGCAGCTTAGATCCTTGGATGACCCCCTACAATGAGCAGTTCTTC.

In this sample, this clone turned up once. The DNA of the CDR3 is TGCAGCGGGGAGGGCGGGAGGTCCGACAATGAGCAGTTCTTC. Its translation: CSGEGGRSDNEQFF. This rearrangement joins TRBV29-1 to TRBJ2-1; the match to TRBD2 covers 8 bases. J gave up 5 bases and V 7 bases, and 10 bases lay outside the gene matches. Germline CDR1 reads SQVTM; CDR2 reads ANQGSEA. The CDR3 is 14 residues long.

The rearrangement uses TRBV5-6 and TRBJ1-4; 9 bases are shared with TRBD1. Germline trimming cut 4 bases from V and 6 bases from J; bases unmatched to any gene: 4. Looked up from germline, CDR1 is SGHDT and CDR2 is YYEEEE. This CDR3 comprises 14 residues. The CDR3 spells CASSAGTGYEKLFF. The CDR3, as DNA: TGTGCCAGCAGCGCAGGGACAGGGTATGAAAAACTGTTTTTT.